Following are 21 T cell receptor beta chains from one sample sequenced in a study of blood T cell repertoires in COVID-19 (dated by TCRdb to 2020 to 2022). Receptor libraries were prepared by the immunoSEQ multiplex PCR assay. TCRdb carries this immuneACCESS record with in-frame sequences only. Its versions omit some clonotypes, under half of them owing to an unresolved V gene in the studies checked, with the rest unexplained. The sample table records 140,000 to 150,000 clones; about 77% of these occur just once. The top ten hold 4% to 4.5% of the sample. Sample: peripheral blood. These receptors all stem from a man aged 55 to 70 with acute or convalescent COVID-19.

The rearrangement uses TRBV25-1 and TRBJ2-1, with 9 bases identical to TRBD1. CDR3 length: 17 residues. Germline lookup yields CDR1 MGHDK and CDR2 SYGVNS. Germline trimming cut 5 bases from V and 4 bases from J; bases unmatched to any gene: 12. CDR3 DNA: TGTGCCAGCAGTTTCGATCGGGGGACAGGGAATTACAATGAGCAGTTCTTC. This sequence encodes CASSFDRGTGNYNEQFF. Looking up the rest from reference TRBV25-1 and TRBJ2-1 gives the full variable domain: EADIYQTPRYLVIGTGKKITLECSQTMGHDKMYWYQQDPGMELHLIHYSYGVNSTEKGDLSSESTVSRIRTEHFPLTLESARPSHTSQYLCASSFDRGTGNYNEQFFGPGTRLTVL.

This clone has more than one count but fewer than ten. J is TRBJ2-1 and V is TRBV5-5; 14 bases agree with TRBD2. After removal of 6 bases from V and 8 bases from J, the junction contained 13 bases not matched to a gene. CDR1 and CDR2 from the germline V gene are SGHKS and YYEKEE (reference sequence). This CDR3 has 17 amino acids. CDR3 region: CASTPGRGLAGVDEQFF. In DNA, the CDR3 is TGTGCCAGCACCCCCGGACGGGGACTAGCGGGAGTAGATGAGCAGTTCTTC.

The table lists this clone with a few counts. The chain has TRBV5-6 and TRBJ2-7; a possible D gene is TRBD1 (5 bases). Germline CDR1 and CDR2: SGHDT and YYEEEE. The CDR3 loop spans 13 amino acids. V was cut by 5 bases and J by 12 bases, with 21 bases left in between. As DNA, the CDR3 is TGTGCCAGCAGATTAACGTGGGGCGGCCCGATGTACTTC. It translates to CASRLTWGGPMYF.

V usage is TRBV2 and J usage is TRBJ2-1, with 10 nucleotides matching TRBD1. J lost 1 base, V lost 5 bases, and 2 bases had no gene match. Germline CDR1 SNHLY, CDR2 FYNNEI. The CDR3 contains 15 residues. The CDR3 sequence: CASSWTGGSYNEQFF. Written as DNA, the CDR3 is TGTGCCAGCAGTTGGACAGGGGGGTCCTACAATGAGCAGTTCTTC. The whole variable domain, filled in from reference TRBV2 and TRBJ2-1, reads EPEVTQTPSHQVTQMGQEVILRCVPISNHLYFYWYRQILGQKVEFLVSFYNNEISEKSEIFDDQFSVERPDGSNFTLKIRSTKLEDSAMYFCASSWTGGSYNEQFFGPGTRLTVL.

V is TRBV30 and J is TRBJ2-7; 7 bases agree with TRBD2. Per germline, CDR1 GTSNPN and CDR2 SVGIG (reference sequence). This CDR3 has 15 residues. The V gene end was trimmed by 4 bases and the J gene end by 4 bases; junction bases not matched to a gene: 13. The chain's CDR3 is CAWNRGGAGAYEQYF. The CDR3 coding sequence is TGTGCCTGGAATCGCGGCGGGGCGGGAGCTTACGAGCAGTACTTC.

The gene calls are TRBV4-2 and TRBJ2-5; 12 bases map to TRBD2. The CDR3 runs to 17 residues. The J segment lost 5 bases and the V segment lost 1 base, leaving 8 bases of the junction unmatched. Germline loops: CDR1 LGHNA, CDR2 YNFKEQ. The CDR3 reads CASSQVASGRALETQYF. CDR3 sequence (DNA): TGTGCCAGCAGCCAAGTGGCTAGCGGGAGGGCACTCGAGACCCAGTACTTC.

The V gene is TRBV6-2 or TRBV6-3, the J gene TRBJ2-4; 8 bases agree with TRBD2. J was trimmed by 10 bases and V by 2 bases; bases with no gene match: 10. Per the germline V gene, CDR1 is MNHEY and CDR2 is SVGEGT. The length of the CDR3 is 15 residues. The CDR3 DNA reads as TGTGCCAGCAGTTACGCCACCGGGACTAGGAGGATTCAGTACTTC. It is translated as CASSYATGTRRIQYF.

CDR3 DNA sequence: TGCGCCAGCAGCTTAGCCGGGACAGGGTTCGTGAACACTGAAGCTTTCTTT. It specifies CASSLAGTGFVNTEAFF. V and J are TRBV5-1 and TRBJ1-1, with 9 positions matching TRBD1. Trimming removed 2 bases from V and 0 bases from J; junction bases left unmatched: 8. The CDR3 is 17 residues long. Looked up from germline, CDR1 is SGHRS and CDR2 is YFSETQ.

V and J are TRBV18 and TRBJ1-3; tentatively, D is TRBD1 (6 bases). CDR3 length: 16 residues. Per germline, CDR1 KGHSH and CDR2 LQKENI. V lost 5 bases and J lost 0, with 14 bases in between. The CDR3 DNA follows: TGTGCCAGCTCAATGGACAGAAGGACCTCTGGAAACACCATATATTTT. Protein: CASSMDRRTSGNTIYF.

The rearrangement uses TRBV5-4 and TRBJ2-2; 10 bases match TRBD2. The trim removed 1 base at V and 7 bases at J, leaving 7 bases unmatched. Germline CDR1 SGHNT, CDR2 YYREEE (reference sequence). CDR3 length: 16 residues. The CDR3 protein is CASSLIAGGRSGELFF. The CDR3 DNA is TGTGCCAGCAGCTTGATAGCGGGAGGCCGAAGCGGGGAGCTGTTTTTT.

The chain links TRBV29-1 to TRBJ2-3; TRBD2 matches 8 bases. CDR1 and CDR2 (germline): SQVTM, ANQGSEA. Trimming took 1 base from V and 0 from J; bases not matched to a gene: 9. The CDR3 runs 17 residues. The CDR3 sequence is CSVEVGRDYTSTDTQYF. The CDR3 DNA sequence: TGCAGCGTTGAAGTCGGGAGGGACTACACTAGCACAGATACGCAGTATTTT.

The chain has TRBV5-1 and TRBJ1-2; 8 nucleotides align to TRBD1. CDR1 and CDR2 (germline): SGHRS, YFSETQ. The CDR3 is made up of 15 amino acids. J lost 7 bases, V lost 0 bases, and 8 bases had no gene match. CDR3 sequence (DNA): TGCGCCAGCAGCTTGGGACAGGGGAAAGGCGGTGGCTACACCTTC. Translation gives CASSLGQGKGGGYTF.

A few counts support this clone. The chain carries TRBV24-1 and TRBJ1-1; 8 bases align to TRBD1. The germline gives CDR1 KGHDR, CDR2 SFDVKD. Losses at the gene ends were 4 bases for V and 10 bases for J; bases not matched to a gene: 10. The CDR3 totals 14 residues. The CDR3 region is CATSDNGQGPAAFF. The CDR3 DNA is TGTGCCACCAGTGACAACGGACAGGGCCCTGCAGCTTTCTTT.

The chain has TRBV30 and TRBJ2-1, with no clear D. CDR3 size: 12 residues. Germline CDR1 reads GTSNPN; CDR2 reads SVGIG (reference sequence). V was clipped by 4 bases and J by 6 bases, with 10 bases between them. For the CDR3, the DNA is TGTGCCTGGAATAATGGGCTCAATGAGCAGTTCTTC. Translation gives CAWNNGLNEQFF.

V is TRBV18 and J is TRBJ2-1; D unresolved. V was cut by 3 bases and J by 5 bases, with 8 bases left in between. This CDR3 has 13 residues. The germline gives CDR1 KGHSH, CDR2 LQKENI. CDR3 coding DNA: TGTGCCAGCTCACCTTCTCTAGACAATGAGCAGTTCTTC. Translating gives CASSPSLDNEQFF. Using reference TRBV18 and TRBJ2-1 for the parts outside the CDR3, the full variable domain is NAGVMQNPRHLVRRRGQEARLRCSPMKGHSHVYWYRQLPEEGLKFMVYLQKENIIDESGMPKERFSAEFPKEGPSILRIQQVVRGDSAAYFCASSPSLDNEQFFGPGTRLTVL.

This clone was detected a few times. This sample includes further DNA sequences coding for the same CDR3. The chain employs TRBV19 and TRBJ2-7, with 12 nucleotides matching TRBD2. Germline loops: CDR1 LNHDA, CDR2 SQIVND (reference sequence). CDR3 size: 14 residues. V was pared by 6 bases and J by 3 bases, with 3 bases of the junction left unmatched. The CDR3 loop reads CASSRTSGNYEQYF. The CDR3 DNA reads TGTGCCAGTAGCCGGACTAGCGGGAACTACGAGCAGTACTTC.

The chain carries TRBV7-8 and TRBJ2-7; 7 nucleotides agree with TRBD1. Germline lookup yields CDR1 SGHVS and CDR2 FQNEAQ. This CDR3 spans 14 amino acids. V dropped 0 bases and J dropped 5; count of bases not matched to a gene: 4. This CDR3 is CASSLAEGAHEQYF. The CDR3 region has the DNA TGTGCCAGCAGCTTAGCAGAGGGGGCCCACGAGCAGTACTTC.

The rearrangement uses TRBV19 and TRBJ2-6; D unresolved. Trimming removed 7 bases at V and 4 bases at J, with 8 bases between. The CDR3 has 13 residues. Germline V gene lookup returns CDR1 LNHDA and CDR2 SQIVND (reference sequence). DNA of the CDR3: TGTGCCAGTACCCACTCCGGGGCCAACGTCCTGACTTTC. Translated: CASTHSGANVLTF. Combining the CDR3 with reference TRBV19 and TRBJ2-6 gives the whole variable domain DGGITQSPKYLFRKEGQNVTLSCEQNLNHDAMYWYRQDPGQGLRLIYYSQIVNDFQKGDIAEGYSVSREKKESFPLTVTSAQKNPTAFYLCASTHSGANVLTFGAGSRLTVL.

CDR3 loop: CASSPGQGAFGGELFF. Here the CDR3 DNA reads TGCGCCAGCAGCCCAGGACAGGGGGCTTTTGGCGGGGAGCTGTTTTTT. The V and J genes are TRBV5-1 and TRBJ2-2, with 11 bases that match TRBD1. The V gene's germline CDR1 is SGHRS and CDR2 YFSETQ. This CDR3 has 16 amino acids. V trimming: 4 bases; J trimming: 7 bases; junction bases outside the gene matches: 9.

The chain employs TRBV10-2 and TRBJ2-7, with 10 bases lining up with TRBD2. The V segment lost 4 bases and the J segment 2 bases; nucleotides outside the gene matches: 2. Germline-derived CDR1 and CDR2 are WSHSY and SAAADI. The CDR3 contains 14 residues. The CDR3 sequence is CASSGTSGTYEQYF. The CDR3 bases are TGCGCCAGCAGTGGGACTAGCGGAACCTACGAGCAGTACTTC.

The chain's CDR3 is CASSQSRGFTDTQYF. In DNA, the CDR3 is TGTGCCAGCAGCCAGTCAAGGGGCTTCACAGATACGCAGTATTTT. The chain links TRBV5-6 to TRBJ2-3; maybe TRBD1 (5 bases). The CDR3 is 15 amino acids. Trimming left V 4 bases short and J 2 bases short, with 14 bases between. Germline CDR1 and CDR2: SGHDT and YYEEEE.